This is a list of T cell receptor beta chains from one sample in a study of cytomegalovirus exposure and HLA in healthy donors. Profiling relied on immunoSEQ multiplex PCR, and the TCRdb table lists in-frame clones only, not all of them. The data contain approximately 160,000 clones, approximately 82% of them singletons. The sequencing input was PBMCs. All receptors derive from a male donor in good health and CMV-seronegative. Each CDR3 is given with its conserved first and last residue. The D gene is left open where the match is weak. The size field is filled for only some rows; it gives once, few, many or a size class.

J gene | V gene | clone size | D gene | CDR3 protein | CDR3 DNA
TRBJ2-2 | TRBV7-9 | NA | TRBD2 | CSSSLGILAGDPLSGELFF | TGTTCCAGCAGCTTAGGTATCCTAGCGGGAGACCCACTATCCGGGGAGCTGTTTTTT
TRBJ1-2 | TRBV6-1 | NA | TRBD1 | CASVRQGATYGYTF | TGTGCCAGCGTAAGACAGGGGGCGACCTATGGCTACACCTTC
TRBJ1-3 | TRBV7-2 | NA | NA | CASQQPGNTIYF | TGTGCCAGCCAACAACCGGGAAACACCATATATTTT
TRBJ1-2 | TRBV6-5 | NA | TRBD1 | CASRLTGGGGYTF | TGTGCCAGCAGACTTACAGGGGGAGGGGGCTACACCTTC
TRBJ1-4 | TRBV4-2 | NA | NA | CASSQARANEKLFF | TGTGCCAGCAGCCAAGCCAGGGCTAATGAAAAACTGTTTTTT
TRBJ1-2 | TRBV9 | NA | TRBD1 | CASSVGQGLGYTF | TGTGCCAGCAGCGTAGGACAGGGCCTTGGCTACACCTTC
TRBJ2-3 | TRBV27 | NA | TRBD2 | CASSMGLAGGRDTQYF | TGTGCCAGCAGTATGGGACTAGCGGGGGGAAGAGATACGCAGTATTTT
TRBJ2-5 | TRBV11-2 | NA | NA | CASSLEPQGYQETQYF | TGTGCCAGCAGCTTAGAGCCTCAGGGGTACCAAGAGACCCAGTACTTC
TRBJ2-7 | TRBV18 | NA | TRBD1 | CASSPTAGQGRRFAEQYF | TGTGCCAGCTCACCGACTGCGGGACAGGGCCGGAGGTTTGCCGAGCAGTACTTC
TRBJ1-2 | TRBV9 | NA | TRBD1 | CASSRGDRGSYGYTF | TGTGCCAGCAGCCGAGGGGACAGGGGATCCTATGGCTACACCTTC
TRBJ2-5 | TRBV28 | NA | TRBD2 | CASSLLGLAGGDGETQYF | TGTGCCAGCAGTTTATTAGGTCTAGCGGGGGGGGATGGAGAGACCCAGTACTTC
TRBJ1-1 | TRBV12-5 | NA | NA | CASGLVAGFF | TGTGCTAGTGGTTTGGTGGCGGGTTTCTTT
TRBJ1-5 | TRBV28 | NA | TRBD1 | CASSPTGARNQPQHF | TGTGCCAGCAGCCCGACAGGGGCTCGGAATCAGCCCCAGCATTTT
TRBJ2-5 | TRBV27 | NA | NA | CASSFGSGGARKEQYF | TGTGCCAGCAGTTTCGGGTCTGGCGGGGCACGGAAGGAGCAGTACTTC
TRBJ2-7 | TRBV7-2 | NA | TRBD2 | CASSRLAGLYEQYF | TGTGCCAGCAGTAGACTAGCGGGACTCTACGAGCAGTACTTC
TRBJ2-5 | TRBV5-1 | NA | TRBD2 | CASSSGTSGETQYF | TGCGCCAGCAGCTCCGGGACTAGCGGGGAGACCCAGTACTTC
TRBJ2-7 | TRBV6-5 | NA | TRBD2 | CASSYSSAGVRYEQYF | TGTGCCAGCAGTTACTCATCAGCGGGAGTTCGGTACGAGCAGTACTTC
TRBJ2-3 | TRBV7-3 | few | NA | CASSLGLSTDTQYF | TGTGCCAGCAGCTTAGGGCTATCGACAGATACGCAGTATTTT
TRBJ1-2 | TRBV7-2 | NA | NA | CASSLVQANYGYTF | TGTGCCAGCAGCTTAGTCCAGGCTAACTATGGCTACACCTTC
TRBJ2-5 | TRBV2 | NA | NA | CATTGSLRTRKPQETQYF | TGTGCCACCACTGGGAGCCTACGCACCCGTAAACCCCAAGAGACCCAGTACTTC